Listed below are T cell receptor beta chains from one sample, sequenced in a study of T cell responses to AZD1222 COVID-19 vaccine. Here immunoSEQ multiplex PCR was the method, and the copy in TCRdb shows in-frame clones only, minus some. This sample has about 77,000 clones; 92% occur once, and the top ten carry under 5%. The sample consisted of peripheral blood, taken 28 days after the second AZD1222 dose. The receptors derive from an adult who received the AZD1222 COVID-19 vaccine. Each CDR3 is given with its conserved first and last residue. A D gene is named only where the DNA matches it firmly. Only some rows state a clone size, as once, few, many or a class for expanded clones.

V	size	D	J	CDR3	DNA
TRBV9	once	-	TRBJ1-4	CASSPSPGGKEKLFF	TGTGCCAGCAGCCCTTCCCCGGGGGGGAAAGAAAAACTGTTTTTT
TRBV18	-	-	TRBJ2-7	CASSPFGGGTAPHEQYF	TGTGCCAGCTCACCATTTGGGGGGGGGACAGCCCCCCACGAGCAGTACTTC
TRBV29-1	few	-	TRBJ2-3	CSVERPPDTQYF	TGCAGCGTTGAAAGGCCCCCCGATACGCAGTATTTT
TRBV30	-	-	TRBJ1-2	CAWSVGSGYTF	TGTGCCTGGAGTGTGGGAAGCGGCTACACCTTC
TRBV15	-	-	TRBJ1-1	CATSRDRANTEAFF	TGTGCCACCAGCAGAGACAGGGCGAACACTGAAGCTTTCTTT
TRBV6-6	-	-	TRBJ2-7	CASSRGGPGGTAEGLYEQYF	TGTGCCAGCAGCCGCGGGGGCCCCGGAGGAACCGCGGAGGGATTATACGAGCAGTACTTC
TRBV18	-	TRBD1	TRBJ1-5	CASSPPWTGVKGEYSNQPQHF	TGTGCCAGCTCACCACCGTGGACAGGGGTGAAGGGCGAATATAGCAATCAGCCCCAGCATTTT
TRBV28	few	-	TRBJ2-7	CASDQGYYEQYF	TGTGCCTCGGATCAGGGTTACTACGAGCAGTACTTC
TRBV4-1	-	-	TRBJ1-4	CASSQVRGGDEKLFF	TGCGCCAGCAGCCAAGTGAGGGGAGGGGATGAAAAACTGTTTTTT
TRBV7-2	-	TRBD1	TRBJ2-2	CASGPPDRVYTGELFF	TGTGCCAGCGGCCCCCCGGACAGGGTGTACACCGGGGAGCTGTTTTTT